This entry is about one T cell receptor (beta chain). Sequencing used immunoSEQ multiplex PCR; TCRdb keeps in-frame clones, though not all of them. Altogether approximately 70,000 clones are present, 82% being singletons, with the ten largest covering approximately 0.4%. The source of the sample is a study of OX40 agonist ivuxolimab in advanced cancers. Trimming left V 6 bases short and J 7 bases short, with 18 bases between. The length of the CDR3 is 15 residues. The germline V gene encodes CDR1 WNHNN and CDR2 SYGVQD (reference sequence). The gene calls are TRBV10-1 and TRBJ1-4, with a weak D call TRBD1 (5 bases). The specimen comprised CD4+ or CD8+ T cells sorted from blood, sampled in a trial of the OX40 agonist ivuxolimab. This clonotype was obtained from an adult with an advanced solid tumor such as melanoma, head and neck, liver or kidney cancer. The CDR3 DNA follows: TGCGCCAGCAGCCCGGGAGGGGCTCAGGTTGAAAAACTGTTTTTT. Its protein is CASSPGGAQVEKLFF.